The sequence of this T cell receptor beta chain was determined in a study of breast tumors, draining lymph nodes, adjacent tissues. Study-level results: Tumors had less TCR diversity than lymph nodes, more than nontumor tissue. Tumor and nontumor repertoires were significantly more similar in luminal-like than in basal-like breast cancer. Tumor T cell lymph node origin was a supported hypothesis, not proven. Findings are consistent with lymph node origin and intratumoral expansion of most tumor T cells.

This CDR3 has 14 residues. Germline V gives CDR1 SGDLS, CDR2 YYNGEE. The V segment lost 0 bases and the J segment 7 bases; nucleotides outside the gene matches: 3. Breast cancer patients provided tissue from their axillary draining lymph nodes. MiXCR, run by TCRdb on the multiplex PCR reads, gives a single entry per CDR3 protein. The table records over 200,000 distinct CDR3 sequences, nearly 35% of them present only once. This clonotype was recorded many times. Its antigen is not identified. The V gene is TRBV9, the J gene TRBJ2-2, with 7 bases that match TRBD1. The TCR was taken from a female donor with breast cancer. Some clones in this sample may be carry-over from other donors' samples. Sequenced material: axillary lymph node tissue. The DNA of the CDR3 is TGTGCCAGCAGCGTAGGACAGGGATTCGGGGAGCTGTTTTTT. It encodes CASSVGQGFGELFF.